This T cell receptor (beta chain) comes out of a study of beta chain features in type 1 diabetes. This CDR3 is 16 amino acids long. The V segment lost 3 bases and the J segment 0 bases; nucleotides outside the gene matches: 7. Germline values: CDR1 SQVTM, CDR2 ANQGSEA. As for this clone: Its target is not known.

Isolated RNA was reverse transcribed in full, so expressed TCRB transcripts were sequenced. Only in-frame clones appear in the TCRdb table, and some are missing; sequencing was by immunoSEQ multiplex PCR. The sample has about 360,000 clones, about 12% seen once. Study-level findings and limits: Type 1 diabetes patients showed a moderate but significant shortening of TCRB CDR3s in all four CD4+ subsets. At VDJ recombination sites, type 1 diabetes patients had fewer insertions and more deleted nucleotides. Naive, central memory and Treg TCRB repertoires appeared more alike in patients than in healthy donors.

The genes are TRBV29-1 and TRBJ1-2; 10 nucleotides align to TRBD1. Sequenced input: naive CD4+ T cells from blood. The origin of this receptor is a man aged 18 to 30 in good health. The CDR3 reads CSVETGQGISNYGYTF. The CDR3 DNA is TGCAGCGTTGAGACGGGACAGGGGATATCTAACTATGGCTACACCTTC.